These 2 T cell receptor beta chains came from one sample sequenced in a study of a mutant IDH1 vaccine in newly diagnosed glioma. Time point in this sample: week 47, end of study. The study gave 300 ug of mutant IDH1 20-mer peptide per vaccine dose, with topical imiquimod. Assay: immunoSEQ multiplex PCR; the TCRdb copy retains only in-frame clones and omits some. This sample has under 40,000 clones, with roughly four fifths found just once. Their target antigens are unknown. The sequenced sample was PBMCs, obtained from a glioma patient whose treatment included an IDH1 peptide vaccine. Receptors originate from a man under 40 with glioma.

This clone was counted a single time. This chain's CDR3 is CASSIKKGQSAQHF. The DNA of the CDR3 is TGTGCCAGTAGTATTAAAAAGGGCCAGTCGGCCCAGCATTTT. The V gene is TRBV19, the J gene TRBJ1-5; D gene ambiguous. CDR1 is LNHDA, CDR2 SQIVND, per germline (reference sequence). V lost 3 bases to trimming and J lost 11 bases, with 17 bases between them. The CDR3 runs to 14 residues.

The rearrangement uses TRBV7-2 and TRBJ1-4; D gene uncertain. There are 13 residues in the CDR3. Germline V gene data show CDR1 as SGHTA and CDR2 as FQGNSA. V lost 2 bases and J 8 bases, leaving 9 bases between the germline ends. The CDR3 here is CASSLTYQEKLFF. The CDR3 DNA follows: TGTGCCAGCAGCTTAACGTATCAAGAAAAACTGTTTTTT. The full variable domain, completed using reference TRBV7-2 and TRBJ1-4, is GAGVSQSPSNKVTEKGKDVELRCDPISGHTALYWYRQSLGQGLEFLIYFQGNSAPDKSGLPSDRFSAERTGGSVSTLTIQRTQQEDSAVYLCASSLTYQEKLFFGSGTQLSVL.